This paragraph reports one T cell receptor (beta chain). Its cognate antigen is unknown. Germline loops: CDR1 SGHRS, CDR2 YFSETQ. The CDR3 contains 16 residues. Trimming at V came to 2 bases and at J to 8 bases, leaving 8 bases not matched to a gene. The data stem from a study of cytomegalovirus exposure and HLA in healthy donors. Healthy individuals who donated bone marrow served as the donors. Study-level results: Donor immune exposure was known only as CMV serostatus. Some highly shared sequence variants likely arose as a pipeline artifact.

The PCR made use of 60 Vbeta and 13 Jbeta primers. Profiling relied on immunoSEQ multiplex PCR, and the TCRdb table lists in-frame clones only, not all of them. Found here are 160,000 or so clones, around four fifths of them singletons; the top ten hold about 1.3%. This receptor was obtained from a man aged 25-45 years in good health and CMV-seronegative. The V and J genes are TRBV5-1 and TRBJ1-4; 11 nucleotides match TRBD1. The source material was PBMCs. CDR3 sequence reads: CASSLGQGASYEKLFF. The DNA of the CDR3 is TGCGCCAGCAGCTTAGGACAGGGGGCTTCTTACGAAAAACTGTTTTTT. Using reference TRBV5-1 and TRBJ1-4 for the parts outside the CDR3, the full variable domain is KAGVTQTPRYLIKTRGQQVTLSCSPISGHRSVSWYQQTPGQGLQFLFEYFSETQRNKGNFPGRFSGRQFSNSRSEMNVSTLELGDSALYLCASSLGQGASYEKLFFGSGTQLSVL.